This TCR beta chain was recorded in a study of breast tumors, draining lymph nodes, adjacent tissues. General study points: Compared with lymph nodes, tumors were less diverse; compared with nontumor tissue, more. Data fit most tumor T cells coming from lymph node, expanding in tumor. Luminal-like breast cancer showed significantly higher tumor–nontumor repertoire similarity than basal-like. Data only fit, rather than demonstrated, lymph node origin of most tumor T cells.

This clonotype was seen repeatedly, ten times or more. Its antigen is unknown. TCRdb processed the multiplex PCR reads anew with MiXCR; each CDR3 protein has one entry. In the table there are some 150,000 distinct CDR3 sequences, around a third of which are singletons. Samples came from axillary lymph nodes draining the breast cancer. This CDR3 spans 14 amino acids. Trimming left V 5 bases short and J 8 bases short, with 16 bases between. Germline loops: CDR1 SGHTA, CDR2 FQGNSA. The chain couples TRBV7-2 to TRBJ2-1, with a possible D match to TRBD2 (6 bases). Sequencing used axillary lymph node tissue. The TCR sequence derives from a female donor with breast cancer. Some clones in this sample may be carry-over from other donors' samples. CDR3 sequence reads: CASSPGVGAHEQFF. CDR3 nucleotide sequence: TGTGCCAGCAGCCCGGGAGTTGGGGCGCATGAGCAGTTCTTC.